The 4 T cell receptor beta chains given below trace back to one sample, sequenced in a study of control samples from healthy donors and cancer patients. Profiled with immunoSEQ multiplex PCR; TCRdb holds only in-frame clones, not every one. The sample contains around 150,000 clones, 70% to 90% of which appear only once. Sequenced input: blood. These receptor sequences come from a man aged 30 to 39 in good health.

This chain uses TRBV6-2 or TRBV6-3 with TRBJ2-1; D possibly corresponds to TRBD2 (7 bases). The CDR3 is made up of 16 amino acids. Germline V CDR1 and CDR2: MNHEY, SVGEGT. Trimming left V 6 bases short and J 0 bases short, with 15 bases between. CDR3 in DNA: TGTGCCAGCAGCAGTCGGGGGGCTAGCTCCTACAATGAGCAGTTCTTC. This translates into CASSSRGASSYNEQFF.

V gene TRBV2 combines with J gene TRBJ1-5, with 7 bases lining up with TRBD1. V gave up 6 bases and J gave up 3 bases; unmatched junction bases: 8. Per germline, CDR1 SNHLY and CDR2 FYNNEI. This CDR3 comprises 15 residues. The CDR3 is CASRRDSQTNQPQHF. CDR3 coding DNA: TGTGCCAGCAGACGGGACAGCCAAACCAATCAGCCCCAGCATTTT.

The rearrangement links TRBV19 to TRBJ2-1; 8 bases line up with TRBD2. Germline CDR1 is LNHDA and CDR2 is SQIVND (reference sequence). Trimming took 6 bases from V and 7 from J; bases not matched to a gene: 14. This CDR3 has 16 residues. CDR3 in DNA: TGTGCCAGTAGGAACCCCTCCGGGACTAGAGTAAATGAGCAGTTCTTC. This sequence encodes CASRNPSGTRVNEQFF.

This sequence joins TRBV6-2 or TRBV6-3 and TRBJ2-1; TRBD2 aligns across 9 bases. The V and J ends lost 5 bases and 4 bases, in that order; junction bases with no gene match: 9. The V gene's germline CDR1 is MNHEY and CDR2 SVGEGT. The CDR3 has 16 amino acids. The CDR3 spells CASSPRQTSGYNEQFF. In DNA, the CDR3 is TGTGCCAGCAGTCCCCGGCAGACTAGCGGTTACAATGAGCAGTTCTTC.